A single sample gave rise to the 25 T cell receptor beta chains below, sequenced in a study of prognosis after radiotherapy for stage I lung cancer. Amplification of the TCR beta CDR3 (from genomic DNA) was done by two-round multiplex PCR. First-round PCR used primers specific to each TRBV and TRBJ gene. TCRdb re-analysed the multiplex PCR reads in MiXCR, keeping a single row per CDR3 protein. The table includes under 20,000 distinct CDR3 sequences, around 40% detected once. The sample was PBMCs, taken before or after stereotactic body radiation therapy (not recorded which). These receptors originate from a donor over 45 with non-small cell lung cancer.

Concerning this clonotype itself: A read error likely explains this, since a far larger clone differs by one base. This chain connects TRBV6-9 to TRBJ1-5; 7 bases agree with TRBD1. The length of the CDR3 is 16 residues. The germline CDR1 and CDR2 sequences are MNHGY and SVAAGI. CDR3 in DNA: TGTGCCATCAGTTATGTGGGGACAGACAACAATCAGCCCCAGCATTTT. Protein: CAISYVGTDNNQPQHF.

This clonotype has ten or more counts. The CDR3 is CASSFPSSGTDEQYF. The CDR3 DNA reads TGTGCCAGCAGCTTCCCCTCTAGCGGGACAGACGAGCAGTACTTC. The chain links TRBV7-9 to TRBJ2-7, with TRBD2 matching over 9 bases. Germline CDR1 SEHNR, CDR2 FQNEAQ (reference sequence). The CDR3 totals 15 residues. The V and J ends lost 3 bases and 5 bases, in that order; junction bases with no gene match: 8.

This clonotype was found many times. The V gene is TRBV5-1, the J gene TRBJ2-6; D tentatively fits TRBD1 or TRBD2 (5 bases each). Germline V gene data show CDR1 as SGHRS and CDR2 as YFSETQ. This CDR3 is built from 16 residues. Between the trimmed V and J ends, which lost 0 bases and 0 bases, there was a span of 7 bases. The CDR3 spells CASSLGGISGANVLTF. The DNA of the CDR3 is TGCGCCAGCAGCTTGGGGGGGATCTCTGGGGCCAACGTCCTGACTTTC.

The gene calls are TRBV30 and TRBJ2-3; a weak D match, TRBD2 (5 bases). This CDR3 has 12 residues. Between the trimmed V and J ends, which lost 0 bases and 4 bases, there was a span of 5 bases. Germline values: CDR1 GTSNPN, CDR2 SVGIG (reference sequence). CDR3 nucleotide sequence: TGTGCCTGGAGTGTGAGGGCAGATACGCAGTATTTT. Its protein is CAWSVRADTQYF.

This clonotype was observed many times. The chain couples TRBV9 to TRBJ2-1; D remains ambiguous. CDR3 length: 16 residues. Trimming took off 0 bases at V and 4 bases at J, with 14 bases between the two ends. CDR1 is SGDLS and CDR2 is YYNGEE in the germline V gene. The chain's CDR3 is CASSVGGANGYNEQFF. CDR3 sequence (DNA): TGTGCCAGCAGCGTAGGCGGAGCTAATGGATACAATGAGCAGTTCTTC.

This clonotype showed up many times. The chain recombines TRBV12-3 or TRBV12-4 with TRBJ1-1; D is undetermined. The CDR3 is 15 amino acids. V was clipped by 2 bases and J by 0 bases, with 10 bases between them. CDR3 loop: CASSLIRRMNTEAFF. The CDR3 nucleotides are TGTGCCAGCAGTTTAATTCGCAGGATGAACACTGAAGCTTTCTTT.

This clonotype was observed many times. The gene calls are TRBV9 and TRBJ1-2; D is undetermined. CDR1 is SGDLS, CDR2 YYNGEE, per germline. The CDR3 is 14 amino acids. V gave up 4 bases and J gave up 2 bases, with 12 bases separating them. The CDR3 sequence is CASSPSGVNYGYTF. The CDR3 DNA sequence: TGTGCCAGCAGCCCATCAGGAGTAAACTATGGCTACACCTTC.

This clonotype occurred a few times. CDR3 region: CASSSNPGTVNTGELFF. DNA for the CDR3: TGCGCCAGCAGCTCGAACCCCGGGACAGTGAACACCGGGGAGCTGTTTTTT. The chain links TRBV5-1 to TRBJ2-2; TRBD1 agrees at 7 bases. V lost 3 bases and J lost 1; bases outside the gene matches: 9. Per the germline V gene, CDR1 is SGHRS and CDR2 is YFSETQ. The CDR3 runs 17 residues.

This clonotype was seen repeatedly, ten times or more. This chain joins TRBV7-6 and TRBJ2-4; 7 bases match TRBD1. V lost 4 bases to trimming and J lost 12 bases; unmatched junction nucleotides: 9. The CDR3 has 13 residues. Germline CDR1 is SGHVS and CDR2 is FNYEAQ. The CDR3 spells CASSYRQGDTQYF. CDR3 bases: TGTGCCAGCAGCTATCGACAGGGTGACACTCAGTACTTC.

The chain is built from TRBV28 and TRBJ1-5, with D tentatively TRBD1 (6 bases). The V end was cut by 6 bases, the J end by 3 bases, with 18 bases between. Germline values: CDR1 MDHEN, CDR2 SYDVKM. The CDR3 extends over 16 amino acids. CDR3 region: CASSRYKGQINQPQHF. CDR3 nucleotides: TGTGCCAGCAGCCGGTACAAAGGACAGATCAATCAGCCCCAGCATTTT.

With regard to this clonotype: A read error may explain this, as a much larger clone is one base away. V is TRBV6-2 or TRBV6-3 and J is TRBJ2-5, with 10 nucleotides matching TRBD2. Germline lookup yields CDR1 MNHEY and CDR2 SVGEGT. There are 16 residues in the CDR3. Trimming at V came to 2 bases and at J to 5 bases, leaving 8 bases not matched to a gene. The CDR3 here is CASSYPERGGLETQYF. The DNA of the CDR3 is TGTGCCAGCAGTTACCCTGAGCGGGGGGGCCTGGAGACCCAGTACTTC.

This chain uses TRBV20-1 with TRBJ2-7, with D perhaps given as TRBD1 or TRBD2 (7 bases each). Germline V lookup: CDR1 DFQATT, CDR2 SNEGSKA (reference sequence). This CDR3 comprises 16 residues. V was shortened by 3 bases and J by 4 bases, with 22 bases between the two germline ends. CDR3 in amino acids: CSASASGSTGVYEQYF. The DNA for the CDR3 is TGCAGTGCTAGTGCTAGCGGTTCTACAGGGGTGTACGAGCAGTACTTC.

This clonotype was picked up a small number of times. This chain links TRBV11-2 with TRBJ2-7, with D tentatively TRBD2 (6 bases). The CDR3 spans 16 residues. V gave up 1 base and J gave up 4 bases, with 17 bases separating them. Germline CDR1 is SGHAT and CDR2 is FQNNGV. The CDR3 DNA reads as TGTGCCAGCAGCTTAGGGCTGGGAGGAAATACTTACGAGCAGTACTTC. Protein: CASSLGLGGNTYEQYF.

The chain couples TRBV5-4 to TRBJ2-2, with 7 bases identical to TRBD1. This CDR3 contains 14 residues. V lost 5 bases to trimming and J lost 7 bases; unmatched junction nucleotides: 8. Germline CDR1 reads SGHNT; CDR2 reads YYREEE (reference sequence). This CDR3 reads CASRWDSIGGELFF. The CDR3 nucleotides read TGTGCCAGCAGATGGGACAGCATTGGCGGGGAGCTGTTTTTT.

The sample holds many counts of this clonotype. A single base separates this from a much larger clone, so it may be a read error. The chain couples TRBV6-1 to TRBJ1-5, with D tentatively TRBD1 (6 bases). This CDR3 spans 14 amino acids. The V gene lost 6 bases and the J gene lost 0 bases, with 9 bases spanning the gap. The V gene's germline CDR1 is MNHNS and CDR2 SASEGT. The CDR3 here is CASRGGDSNQPQHF. The CDR3 DNA reads as TGTGCCAGCAGAGGGGGGGATAGCAATCAGCCCCAGCATTTT.

At least ten counts were recorded for this clonotype. The chain uses TRBV15 and TRBJ2-3; D is perhaps TRBD1 (6 bases). V gave up 3 bases and J gave up 2 bases, with 9 bases separating them. Germline CDR1 reads LNHNV; CDR2 reads YYDKDF (reference sequence). The CDR3 loop spans 14 amino acids. Here the CDR3 reads CATSRDRLTDTQYF. In nucleotides, the CDR3 is TGTGCCACCAGCAGGGACAGACTCACAGATACGCAGTATTTT.

This clonotype was counted ten times or more. The rearrangement uses TRBV10-3 and TRBJ2-7, with TRBD1 as a possible D gene (5 bases). V dropped 8 bases and J dropped 4 bases, with 15 bases sitting between them. The CDR3 is 13 amino acids. In germline, CDR1 is ENHRY, CDR2 SYGVKD. CDR3 region: CAIATALPYEQYF. DNA of the CDR3: TGTGCCATCGCGACAGCGCTGCCATACGAGCAGTACTTC.

The genes are TRBV27 and TRBJ2-1; tentative D call: TRBD2 (5 bases). V was cut by 1 base and J by 5 bases, with 9 bases left in between. This CDR3 comprises 14 residues. In germline, CDR1 is MNHEY, CDR2 SMNVEV (reference sequence). Here the CDR3 reads CASSLFERNNEQFF. The CDR3 DNA reads TGTGCCAGCAGTTTATTCGAGCGGAACAATGAGCAGTTCTTC.

This clonotype occurred a few times. A much bigger clone sits one base away, suggesting this may be a read error. V and J are TRBV24-1 and TRBJ1-4, with a tentative D call TRBD1 (6 bases). The CDR3 length is 13 residues. Trimming shortened V by 3 bases and J by 12 bases, and 13 bases separated the two germline ends. CDR1 is KGHDR and CDR2 is SFDVKD in the germline V gene. The CDR3 region is CATSDTPGGQLFF. CDR3 coding DNA: TGTGCCACCAGTGATACACCTGGGGGGCAACTGTTTTTT.

This clonotype was detected ten times or more. The V and J genes are TRBV7-2 and TRBJ2-7, with TRBD2 as a possible D gene (5 bases). The CDR3 is 14 residues long. The germline V gene has CDR1 SGHTA and CDR2 FQGNSA. V lost 7 bases to trimming and J lost 4 bases, with 17 bases between them. The DNA for the CDR3 is TGTGCCAGCACCACTGCCTCAAGAGGGTACGAGCAGTACTTC. Translating it yields CASTTASRGYEQYF.

This clonotype was detected once. At one of its ends the junction is not consistent with the germline gene, which may arise from a read error. The chain uses TRBV11-2 and TRBJ2-1; D is perhaps TRBD1 (6 bases). The CDR3 loop spans 15 amino acids. Germline loops: CDR1 SGHAT, CDR2 FQNNGV. CDR3 sequence (DNA): TGTGCCATCAGCCGTACCGGGACATTTTCCGATGAGCAGCTCTTC. This encodes CAISRTGTFSDEQLF. The full variable domain, completed using reference TRBV11-2 and TRBJ2-1, is EAGVAQSPRYKIIEKRQSVAFWCNPISGHATLYWYQQILGQGPKLLIQFQNNGVVDDSQLPKDRFSAERLKGVDSTLKIQPAKLEDSAVYLCAISRTGTFSDEQLFGPGTRLTVL.

This clonotype occurred many times. The chain couples TRBV20-1 to TRBJ2-4, with D possibly TRBD2 on 5 matching bases. Looked up from germline, CDR1 is DFQATT and CDR2 is SNEGSKA (reference sequence). V lost 1 base and J lost 0, with 10 bases in between. The CDR3 consists of 15 residues. Here the CDR3 DNA reads TGCAGTGCTAGAGGGAGGACGGCAGCCAAAAACATTCAGTACTTC. Translated: CSARGRTAAKNIQYF.

Ten or more counts support this clonotype. The chain combines TRBV20-1 with TRBJ2-1; D call uncertain. V gave up 3 bases and J gave up 5 bases, with 11 bases separating them. There are 13 residues in the CDR3. Germline V gene sequence: CDR1 DFQATT, CDR2 SNEGSKA (reference sequence). The CDR3 here is CSASPNADNEQFF. The CDR3 DNA follows: TGCAGTGCTAGCCCGAACGCAGACAATGAGCAGTTCTTC.

The chain has TRBV30 and TRBJ2-7; 12 bases match TRBD1. This CDR3 is 13 amino acids long. With 3 bases clipped from V and 7 bases from J, the junction kept 4 bases outside the gene matches. The V gene's germline CDR1 is GTSNPN and CDR2 SVGIG (reference sequence). CDR3 DNA: TGTGCCTGGAGGTTGGGACAGGGGGCAGAGCAGTACTTC. This gives the protein CAWRLGQGAEQYF.

This clonotype was seen repeatedly, ten times or more. The V gene is TRBV28, the J gene TRBJ1-1; D gene uncertain. The CDR3 totals 14 residues. V lost 2 bases to trimming and J lost 1 base, with 8 bases between them. Looked up from germline, CDR1 is MDHEN and CDR2 is SYDVKM. CDR3 sequence (DNA): TGTGCCAGCAGTTTAGTGTTGAGGAACACTGAAGCTTTCTTT. Its translation is CASSLVLRNTEAFF.